This TCR beta chain was sequenced in a study of blood T cell repertoires in COVID-19. In its sample, this clone was seen once. Sequencing was performed with immunoSEQ multiplex PCR; in TCRdb, only in-frame clones are kept and a portion is missing. This table holds approximately 160,000 clones, roughly 84% found once. CDR3 length: 14 residues. The germline V gene encodes CDR1 MDHEN and CDR2 SYDVKM. V lost 6 bases to trimming and J lost 5 bases, with 16 bases between them. Material: peripheral blood. The chain is built from TRBV28 and TRBJ1-2, with a tentative D call TRBD1 (6 bases). This TCR derives from a man between 18 and 35 years old with active or convalescent COVID-19. The CDR3 here is CASRQTGTRYGYTF. CDR3 in DNA: TGTGCCAGCAGACAAACCGGGACACGATATGGCTACACCTTC.